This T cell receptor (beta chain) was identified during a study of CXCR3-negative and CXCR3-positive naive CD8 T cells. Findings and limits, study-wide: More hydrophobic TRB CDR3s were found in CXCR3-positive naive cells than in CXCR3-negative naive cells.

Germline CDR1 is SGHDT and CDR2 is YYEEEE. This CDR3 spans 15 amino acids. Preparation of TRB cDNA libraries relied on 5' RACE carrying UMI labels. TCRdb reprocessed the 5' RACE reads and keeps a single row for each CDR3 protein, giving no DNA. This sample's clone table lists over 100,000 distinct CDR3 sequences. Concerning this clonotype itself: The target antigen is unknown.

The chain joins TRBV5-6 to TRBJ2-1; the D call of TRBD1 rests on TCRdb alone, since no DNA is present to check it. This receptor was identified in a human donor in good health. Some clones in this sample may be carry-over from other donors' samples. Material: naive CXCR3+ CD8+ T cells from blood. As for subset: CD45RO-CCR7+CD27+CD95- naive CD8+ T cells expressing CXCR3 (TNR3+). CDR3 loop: CASSSRDRSHNEQFF.